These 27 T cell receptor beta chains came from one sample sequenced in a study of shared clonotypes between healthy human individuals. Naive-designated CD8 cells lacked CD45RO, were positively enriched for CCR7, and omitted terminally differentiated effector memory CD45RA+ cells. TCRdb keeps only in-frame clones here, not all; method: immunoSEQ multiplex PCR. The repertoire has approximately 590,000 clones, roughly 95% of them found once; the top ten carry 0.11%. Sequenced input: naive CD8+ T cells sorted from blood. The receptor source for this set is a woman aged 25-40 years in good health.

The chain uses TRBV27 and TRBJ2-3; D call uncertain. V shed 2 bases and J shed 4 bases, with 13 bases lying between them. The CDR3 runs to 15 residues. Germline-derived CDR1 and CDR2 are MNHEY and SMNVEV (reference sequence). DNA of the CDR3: TGTGCCAGCAGTTTAATCCCGATTCGAGCAGATACGCAGTATTTT. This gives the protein CASSLIPIRADTQYF.

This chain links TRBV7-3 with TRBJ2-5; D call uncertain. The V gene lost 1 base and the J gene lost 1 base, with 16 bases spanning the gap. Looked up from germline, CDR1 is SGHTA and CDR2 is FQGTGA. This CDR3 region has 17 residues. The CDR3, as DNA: TGTGCCAGCAGCTTAATCCGGCTTCTGAACCCCCAAGAGACCCAGTACTTC. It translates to CASSLIRLLNPQETQYF. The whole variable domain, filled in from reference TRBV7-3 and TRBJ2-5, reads GAGVSQTPSNKVTEKGKYVELRCDPISGHTALYWYRQSLGQGPEFLIYFQGTGAADDSGLPNDRFFAVRPEGSVSTLKIQRTERGDSAVYLCASSLIRLLNPQETQYFGPGTRLLVL.

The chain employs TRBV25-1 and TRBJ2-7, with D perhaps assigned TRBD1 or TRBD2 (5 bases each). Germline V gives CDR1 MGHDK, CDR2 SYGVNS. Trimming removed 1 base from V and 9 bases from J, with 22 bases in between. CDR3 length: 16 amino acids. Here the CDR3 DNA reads TGTGCCAGCAGTGAATGGGGCCGGGACGGATCGGTCGGGCAGTACTTC. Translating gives CASSEWGRDGSVGQYF.

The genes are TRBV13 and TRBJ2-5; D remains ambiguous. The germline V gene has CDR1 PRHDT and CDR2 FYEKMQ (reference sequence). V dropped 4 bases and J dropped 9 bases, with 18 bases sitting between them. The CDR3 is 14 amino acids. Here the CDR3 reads CASSSSTALMAQYF. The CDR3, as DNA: TGTGCCAGCAGCTCATCGACCGCACTAATGGCCCAGTACTTC. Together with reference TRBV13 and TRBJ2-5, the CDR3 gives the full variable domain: AAGVIQSPRHLIKEKRETATLKCYPIPRHDTVYWYQQGPGQDPQFLISFYEKMQSDKGSIPDRFSAQQFSDYHSELNMSSLELGDSALYFCASSSSTALMAQYFGPGTRLLVL.

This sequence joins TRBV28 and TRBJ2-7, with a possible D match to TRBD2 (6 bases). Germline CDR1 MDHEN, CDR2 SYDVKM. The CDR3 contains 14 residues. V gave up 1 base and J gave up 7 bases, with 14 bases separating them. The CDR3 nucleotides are TGTGCCAGCAGTTTATATTCGGGAGTGGGGGAGCAGTACTTC. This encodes CASSLYSGVGEQYF.

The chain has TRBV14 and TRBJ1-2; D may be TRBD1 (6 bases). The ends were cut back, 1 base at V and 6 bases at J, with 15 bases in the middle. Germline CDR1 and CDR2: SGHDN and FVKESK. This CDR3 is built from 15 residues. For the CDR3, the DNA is TGTGCCAGCAGCCAAGTTTCCGGGGGCGGTAATGGCTACACCTTC. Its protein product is CASSQVSGGGNGYTF.

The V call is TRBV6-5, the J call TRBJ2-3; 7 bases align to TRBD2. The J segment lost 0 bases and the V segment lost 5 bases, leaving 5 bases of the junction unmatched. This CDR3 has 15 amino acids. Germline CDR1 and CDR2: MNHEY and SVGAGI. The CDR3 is CASSLSGPSTDTQYF. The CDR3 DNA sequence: TGTGCCAGCAGTCTTAGCGGGCCCAGCACAGATACGCAGTATTTT.

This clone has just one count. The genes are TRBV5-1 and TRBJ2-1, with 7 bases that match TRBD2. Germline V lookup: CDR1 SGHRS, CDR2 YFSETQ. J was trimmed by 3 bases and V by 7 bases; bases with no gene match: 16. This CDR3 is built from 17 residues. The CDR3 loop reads CASAWGLGEGHYNEQFF. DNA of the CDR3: TGCGCCAGCGCATGGGGCCTCGGGGAGGGCCACTACAATGAGCAGTTCTTC. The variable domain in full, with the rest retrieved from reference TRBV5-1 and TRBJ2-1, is KAGVTQTPRYLIKTRGQQVTLSCSPISGHRSVSWYQQTPGQGLQFLFEYFSETQRNKGNFPGRFSGRQFSNSRSEMNVSTLELGDSALYLCASAWGLGEGHYNEQFFGPGTRLTVL.

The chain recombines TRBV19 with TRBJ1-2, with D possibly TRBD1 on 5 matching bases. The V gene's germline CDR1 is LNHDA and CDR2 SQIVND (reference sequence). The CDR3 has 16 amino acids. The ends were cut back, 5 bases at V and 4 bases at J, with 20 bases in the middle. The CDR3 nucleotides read TGTGCCAGTAGTTCGGGACCGGAGTATATCCCCTATGGCTACACCTTC. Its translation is CASSSGPEYIPYGYTF.

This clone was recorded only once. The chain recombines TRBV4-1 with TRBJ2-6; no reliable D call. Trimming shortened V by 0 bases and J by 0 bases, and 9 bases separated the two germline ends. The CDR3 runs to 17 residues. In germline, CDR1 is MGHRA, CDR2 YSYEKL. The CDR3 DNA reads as TGCGCCAGCAGCCAAGATTTGATGAGCTCTGGGGCCAACGTCCTGACTTTC. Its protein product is CASSQDLMSSGANVLTF.

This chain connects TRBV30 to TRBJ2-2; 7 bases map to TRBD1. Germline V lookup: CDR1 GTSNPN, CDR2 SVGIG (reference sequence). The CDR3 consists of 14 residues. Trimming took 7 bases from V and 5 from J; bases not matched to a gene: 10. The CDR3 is CALTTGSQTGELFF. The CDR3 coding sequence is TGTGCCTTGACGACAGGGTCCCAGACCGGGGAGCTGTTTTTT. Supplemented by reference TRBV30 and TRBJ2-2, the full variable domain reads SQTIHQWPATLVQPVGSPLSLECTVEGTSNPNLYWYRQAAGRGLQLLFYSVGIGQISSEVPQNLSASRPQDRQFILSSKKLLLSDSGFYLCALTTGSQTGELFFGEGSRLTVL.

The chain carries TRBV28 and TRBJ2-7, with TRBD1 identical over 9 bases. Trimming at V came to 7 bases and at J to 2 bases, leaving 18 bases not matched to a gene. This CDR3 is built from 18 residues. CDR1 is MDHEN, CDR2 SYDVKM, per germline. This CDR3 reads CASTPGQGLLRATYEQYF. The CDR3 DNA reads TGTGCCAGCACTCCGGGACAGGGTCTCCTACGAGCCACCTACGAGCAGTACTTC.

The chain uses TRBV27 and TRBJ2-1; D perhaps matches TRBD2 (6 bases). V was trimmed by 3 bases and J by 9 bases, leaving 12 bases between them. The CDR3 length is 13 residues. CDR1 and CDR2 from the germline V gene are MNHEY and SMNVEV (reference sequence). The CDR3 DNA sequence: TGTGCCAGCAGTTTCGATATGGGGGGTGAGCAGTTCTTC. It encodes CASSFDMGGEQFF.

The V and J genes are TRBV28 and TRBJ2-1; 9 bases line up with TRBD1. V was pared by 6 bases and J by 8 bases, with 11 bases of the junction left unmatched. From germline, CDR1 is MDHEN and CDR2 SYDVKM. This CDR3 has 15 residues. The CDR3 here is CASRQPGQGLDEQFF. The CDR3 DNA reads TGTGCCAGCAGACAACCGGGACAGGGACTCGATGAGCAGTTCTTC.

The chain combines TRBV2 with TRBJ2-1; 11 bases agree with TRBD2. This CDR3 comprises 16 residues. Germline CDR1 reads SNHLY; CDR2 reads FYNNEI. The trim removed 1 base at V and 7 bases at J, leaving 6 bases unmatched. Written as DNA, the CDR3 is TGTGCCAGCAGTGAAGAACTAGCGGGAGTAGGTAATGAGCAGTTCTTC. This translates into CASSEELAGVGNEQFF.

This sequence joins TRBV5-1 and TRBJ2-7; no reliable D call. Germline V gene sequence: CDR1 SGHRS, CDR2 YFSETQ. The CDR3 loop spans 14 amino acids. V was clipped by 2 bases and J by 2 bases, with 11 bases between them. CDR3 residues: CASSLRAGAYEQYF. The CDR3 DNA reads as TGCGCCAGCAGCTTAAGGGCCGGAGCCTACGAGCAGTACTTC.

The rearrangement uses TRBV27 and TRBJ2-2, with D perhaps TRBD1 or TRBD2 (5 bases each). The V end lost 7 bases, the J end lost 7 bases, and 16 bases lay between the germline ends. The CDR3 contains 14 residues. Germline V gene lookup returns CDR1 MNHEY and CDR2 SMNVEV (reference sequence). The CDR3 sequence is CASTIGTNLGELFF. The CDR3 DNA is TGTGCCAGCACCATCGGGACCAACCTCGGGGAGCTGTTTTTT.

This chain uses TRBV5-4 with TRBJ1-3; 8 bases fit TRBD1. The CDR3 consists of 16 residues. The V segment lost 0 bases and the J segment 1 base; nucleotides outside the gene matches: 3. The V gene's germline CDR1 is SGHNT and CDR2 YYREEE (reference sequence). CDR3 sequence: CASSLGTGTSGNTIYF. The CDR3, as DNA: TGTGCCAGCAGCTTGGGGACAGGGACGTCTGGAAACACCATATATTTT.

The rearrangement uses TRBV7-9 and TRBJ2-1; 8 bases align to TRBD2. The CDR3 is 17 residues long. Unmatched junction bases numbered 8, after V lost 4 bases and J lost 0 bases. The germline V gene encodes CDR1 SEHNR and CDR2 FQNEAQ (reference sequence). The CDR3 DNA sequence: TGTGCCAGCAGCTCGGATGGACTAGCAGGCTCCTACAATGAGCAGTTCTTC. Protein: CASSSDGLAGSYNEQFF.

The DNA for the CDR3 is TGCGCCAGCAGCCAAGAGCGGGACCCCCGGGAGACCCAGTACTTC. It specifies CASSQERDPRETQYF. The rearrangement links TRBV4-1 to TRBJ2-5; a weak D match, TRBD2 (6 bases). Germline V gene sequence: CDR1 MGHRA, CDR2 YSYEKL. V was clipped by 0 bases and J by 5 bases, with 13 bases between them. This CDR3 contains 15 residues.

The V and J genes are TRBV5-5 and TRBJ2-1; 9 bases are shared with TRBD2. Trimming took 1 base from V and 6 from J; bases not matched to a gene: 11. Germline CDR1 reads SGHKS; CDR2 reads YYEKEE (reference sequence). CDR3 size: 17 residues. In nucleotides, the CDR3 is TGTGCCAGCAGCTTGTATAGCGCGGGAGGGCCTGTCAATGAGCAGTTCTTC. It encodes CASSLYSAGGPVNEQFF.

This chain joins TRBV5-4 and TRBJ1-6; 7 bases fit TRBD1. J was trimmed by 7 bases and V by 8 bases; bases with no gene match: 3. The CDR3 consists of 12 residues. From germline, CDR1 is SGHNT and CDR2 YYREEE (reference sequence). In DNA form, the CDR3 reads TGTGCCAGTCGGGACAGAAATTCACCCCTCCACTTT. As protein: CASRDRNSPLHF.

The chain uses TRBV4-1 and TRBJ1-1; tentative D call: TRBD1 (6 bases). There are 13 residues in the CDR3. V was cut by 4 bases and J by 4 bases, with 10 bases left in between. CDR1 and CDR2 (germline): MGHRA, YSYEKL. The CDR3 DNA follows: TGCGCCAGCAGCCCCCAGGGGCTCACTGAAGCTTTCTTT. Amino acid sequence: CASSPQGLTEAFF.

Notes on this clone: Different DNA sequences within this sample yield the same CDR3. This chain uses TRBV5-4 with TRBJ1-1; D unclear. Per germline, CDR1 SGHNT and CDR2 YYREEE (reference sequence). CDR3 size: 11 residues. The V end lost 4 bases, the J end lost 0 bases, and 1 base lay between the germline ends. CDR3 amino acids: CASSVNTEAFF. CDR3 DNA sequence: TGTGCCAGCAGCGTGAACACTGAAGCTTTCTTT.

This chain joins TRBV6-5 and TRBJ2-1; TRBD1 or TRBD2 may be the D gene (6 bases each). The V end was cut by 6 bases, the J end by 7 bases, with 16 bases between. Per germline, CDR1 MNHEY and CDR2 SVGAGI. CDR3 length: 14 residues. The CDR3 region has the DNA TGTGCCAGCAGCATGGGGGGCAATAGGAATGAGCAGTTCTTC. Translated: CASSMGGNRNEQFF.

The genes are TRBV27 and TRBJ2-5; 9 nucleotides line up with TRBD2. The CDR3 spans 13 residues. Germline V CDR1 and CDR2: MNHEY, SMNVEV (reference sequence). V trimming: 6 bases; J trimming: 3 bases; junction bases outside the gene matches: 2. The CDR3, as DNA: TGTGCCAGCAGCATAGCGGGGGAAGAGACCCAGTACTTC. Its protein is CASSIAGEETQYF.

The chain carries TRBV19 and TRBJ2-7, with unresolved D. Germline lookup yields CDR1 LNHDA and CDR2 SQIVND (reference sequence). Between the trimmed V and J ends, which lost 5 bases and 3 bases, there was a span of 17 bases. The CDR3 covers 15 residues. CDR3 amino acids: CASSSQSGSHYEQYF. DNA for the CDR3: TGTGCCAGTAGTTCTCAATCCGGGTCCCACTACGAGCAGTACTTC.